The source of this T cell receptor beta chain is a study of cytomegalovirus exposure and HLA in healthy donors. Overall study results and limits: 87-base-pair reads could not separate some V segments, including TRBV6-2 and TRBV6-3. The sole available immune exposure information was CMV serostatus. Most TCR sequences were uncommon, yet certain public TCRs appeared in many donors. For most subjects, TCR beta sequences were reported to predict HLA-A and HLA-B alleles with accuracy.

Remarks on this clone: What it recognizes is unknown.

The CDR3 contains 17 residues. CDR1 LNHDA and CDR2 SQIVND come from the germline V gene (reference sequence). V gave up 9 bases and J gave up 3 bases, with 26 bases separating them. The primer mix had 60 Vbeta and 13 Jbeta primers. Produced via immunoSEQ multiplex PCR; TCRdb's table is partial and in-frame only. Of around 90,000 clones in the sample, over 75% were seen once. J is TRBJ1-1 and V is TRBV19; possible D gene TRBD1, 6 bases. Sequencing input: PBMCs. The clonotype comes from a man aged 30-40 years in good health and CMV-seronegative. CDR3 DNA sequence: TGTGCCAGCAGACCCGCCGTCGTTGGGGGGGCGGACACTGAAGCTTTCTTT. Translation: CASRPAVVGGADTEAFF.